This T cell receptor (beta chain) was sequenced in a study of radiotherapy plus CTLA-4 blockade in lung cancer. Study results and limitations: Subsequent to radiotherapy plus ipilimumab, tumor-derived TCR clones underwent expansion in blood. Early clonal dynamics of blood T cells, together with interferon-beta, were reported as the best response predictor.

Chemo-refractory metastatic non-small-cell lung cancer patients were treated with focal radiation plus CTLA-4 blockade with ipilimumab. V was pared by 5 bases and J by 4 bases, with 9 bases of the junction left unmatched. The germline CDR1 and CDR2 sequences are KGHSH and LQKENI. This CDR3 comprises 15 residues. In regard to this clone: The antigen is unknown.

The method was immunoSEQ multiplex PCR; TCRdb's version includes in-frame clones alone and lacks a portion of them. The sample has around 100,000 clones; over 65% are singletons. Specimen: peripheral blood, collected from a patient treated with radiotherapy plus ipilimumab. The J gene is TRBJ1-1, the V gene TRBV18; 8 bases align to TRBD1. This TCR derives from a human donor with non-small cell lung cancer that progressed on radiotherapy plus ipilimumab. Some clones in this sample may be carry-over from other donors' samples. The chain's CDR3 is CASSELSGGGTEAFF. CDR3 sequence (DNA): TGTGCCAGCTCAGAACTATCAGGGGGCGGCACTGAAGCTTTCTTT.